The T cell receptor beta chain described here comes from a study of metastatic and nonmetastatic thyroid tumors (dated by TCRdb to the early 2020s). The study in broad terms: Repertoires from peripheral blood and from tumor or nodule tissue samples of malignant and benign thyroid patients were compared. Summary of the overall study and its limitations: In both blood and tumor samples, TCR beta diversity was reported to be significantly higher in malignant tumors than in benign nodules.

A remark on this clone: What antigen it recognizes has not been identified. This clone may be a read error of a much larger clone one base away.

No patient had received any treatment before thyroid surgery. Using T-cell receptor beta sequencing, the study looked back at clinical samples from patients collected from about 2011 to 2018. The library was prepared using PCR. The instrument given in TCRdb is Illumina HiSeq 4000. High-throughput sequencing was used to profile the CDR3 region of the TCR beta-chain in every patient. Concerning the study's data processing: Drawing on CDR3 differences between clinicopathological groups, the researchers built a classifier meant to tell apart patients with distant-metastatic papillary thyroid cancer. The Shannon index was used to measure repertoire diversity, and the Morisita-Horn index was used to measure how similar tumor and blood repertoires were. Through fastp at Q25 and MiXCR, TCRdb rebuilt clones from the public reads, retaining in-frame beta chains. The V and J calls were determined by TCRdb, not by the authors. The sample data list approximately 32,000 clones, and about a sixth of these were observed just once. Together, the top ten hold roughly 10% of the sample.

CDR1 and CDR2, per the germline V gene, are SGHTA and FQGNSA. Trimming accounts for 4 bases at V and 1 base at J, while the number of junction bases matched to no gene is 6. Including the terminal cysteine and phenylalanine, the CDR3 comprises 16 residues. CDR3 DNA is the only sequence kept; it has 48 bases, read in frame from the first base. Material for sequencing was blood. The rearranged chain carries TRBV7-2 and TRBJ2-3; 9 bases in the middle match TRBD2. The TCR was taken from a female donor with papillary thyroid cancer or a benign thyroid nodule (not recorded which). Some clones in this sample may be carry-over from other donors' samples. The DNA reads TGTGCCAGCAGCTCTAGCGGGGTGGGAGGCACAGATACGCAGTATTTT. Its protein is CASSSSGVGGTDTQYF. The entire variable domain, with the stretches around the CDR3 drawn from the reference TRBV7-2 and TRBJ2-3 proteins, is GAGVSQSPSNKVTEKGKDVELRCDPISGHTALYWYRQSLGQGLEFLIYFQGNSAPDKSGLPSDRFSAERTGGSVSTLTIQRTQQEDSAVYLCASSSSGVGGTDTQYFGPGTRLTVL.